A few counts support the clone carrying this T cell receptor beta chain. Per germline, CDR1 ENHRY and CDR2 SYGVKD. The CDR3 runs 15 residues. V lost 4 bases, J lost 4 bases, and 15 bases lay in between. A sample-barcoded 5' primer and a J-beta primer mix were used in a second PCR of about 7 to 12 cycles. TCRdb re-called the 5' RACE reads with MiXCR, one entry per CDR3 protein. The data contain around 800,000 distinct CDR3 sequences, 20% to 30% of them singletons. The source of the sample is a study of blood T cells in healthy people across ages. These sequences were also reported in another study, on T cells of mothers and their children.

J is TRBJ2-3 and V is TRBV10-3; perhaps TRBD2 as D (6 bases). The sequence was collected from a boy younger than 18 in good health. The specimen sequenced was blood. As DNA, the CDR3 is TGTGCCATCAGTGCAGGGCCTACGGGGGCAGATACGCAGTATTTT. Translating gives CAISAGPTGADTQYF.